Listed below are T cell receptor beta chains from one sample, sequenced in a study of Graves' ophthalmopathy and Graves' hyperthyroidism. Each CDR3 protein gets one entry after TCRdb re-called the multiplex PCR reads with MiXCR. The table records approximately 1.2 million distinct CDR3 sequences, about 35% of them present only once. Sample: peripheral blood or thyroid tissue (not recorded which). These receptors were taken from an adult man with Graves' hyperthyroidism. CDR3s include the opening cysteine and the closing phenylalanine or tryptophan. D genes are given only for firm matches. Clone size is not always given. Where it is, it says once, few, many or a class for expanded clones.

V: TRBV20-1
length: 13
J: TRBJ1-5
size: many
D: -
CDR3: CSASRWTNQPQHF
DNA: TGCAGTGCTAGCCGGTGGACCAATCAGCCCCAGCATTTT

V: TRBV20-1
length: 12
J: TRBJ2-2
size: many
D: -
CDR3: CSAQGHTGELFF
DNA: TGCAGTGCCCAGGGTCACACCGGGGAGCTGTTTTTT

V: TRBV12-3/TRBV12-4
length: 14
J: TRBJ1-2
size: few
D: TRBD1
CDR3: CASSFMDREGGYTF
DNA: TGTGCCAGCAGTTTCATGGACAGGGAGGGCGGCTACACCTTC

V: TRBV4-1
length: 15
J: TRBJ1-6
size: -
D: -
CDR3: CASSQGAWNNSPLHF
DNA: TGCGCCAGCAGCCAGGGGGCTTGGAATAATTCACCCCTCCACTTT

V: TRBV7-9
length: 15
J: TRBJ2-7
size: many
D: -
CDR3: CASSLGTGGTYEQYF
DNA: TGTGCCAGCAGCTTAGGTACCGGCGGGACCTACGAGCAGTACTTC

V: TRBV9
length: 15
J: TRBJ1-5
size: many
D: -
CDR3: CASSVEGNSNQPQHF
DNA: TGTGCCAGCAGCGTAGAGGGGAATAGCAATCAGCCCCAGCATTTT

V: TRBV10-3
length: 21
J: TRBJ1-1
size: -
D: TRBD1
CDR3: CAISSTGGSSQIPGGQGRAFF
DNA: TGTGCCATCAGTAGTACAGGGGGCAGCAGCCAGATCCCTGGAGGACAGGGAAGGGCTTTCTTT

V: TRBV12-3/TRBV12-4
length: 14
J: TRBJ2-7
size: few
D: TRBD2
CDR3: CASTGGGFSYEQYF
DNA: TGTGCCAGCACGGGGGGGGGGTTCTCCTACGAGCAGTACTTC

V: TRBV29-1
length: 11
J: TRBJ1-2
size: many
D: -
CDR3: CSGRNGERYTF
DNA: TGCAGCGGCAGGAACGGTGAACGCTACACCTTC

V: TRBV9
length: 15
J: TRBJ2-7
size: -
D: -
CDR3: CASSQGGYTAYEQYF
DNA: TGTGCCAGCAGCCAAGGAGGCTATACGGCCTACGAGCAGTACTTC

V: TRBV5-4
length: 15
J: TRBJ1-2
size: -
D: -
CDR3: CASSLGLDSFYGDTF
DNA: TGTGCCAGCAGCTTGGGTTTGGACAGCTTCTATGGCGACACCTTC

V: TRBV7-2
length: 14
J: TRBJ2-5
size: -
D: -
CDR3: CASSPPSKQETQYF
DNA: TGTGCCAGCTCACCACCCTCCAAACAAGAGACCCAGTACTTC

V: TRBV10-3
length: 13
J: TRBJ1-2
size: many
D: -
CDR3: CAIRGDNPYGYTF
DNA: TGTGCCATCCGTGGAGATAACCCTTATGGCTACACCTTC

V: TRBV4-1
length: 16
J: TRBJ1-1
size: -
D: -
CDR3: CASSQDPQGLNTEAFF
DNA: TGCGCCAGCAGCCAAGACCCCCAGGGGCTGAACACTGAAGCTTTCTTT

V: TRBV10-3
length: 14
J: TRBJ2-7
size: many
D: TRBD1
CDR3: CAISVGQGAGEQYF
DNA: TGTGCCATCAGTGTGGGACAGGGGGCAGGGGAGCAGTACTTC

V: TRBV29-1
length: 11
J: TRBJ2-7
size: many
D: -
CDR3: CSVSILYEQYF
DNA: TGCAGCGTCTCAATCCTCTACGAGCAGTACTTC

V: TRBV20-1
length: 16
J: TRBJ2-2
size: many
D: TRBD2
CDR3: CSASPLFIAGTGELFF
DNA: TGCAGTGCTAGCCCCCTATTCATAGCGGGAACCGGGGAGCTGTTTTTT

V: TRBV29-1
length: 12
J: TRBJ1-1
size: -
D: -
CDR3: CSVVSVNTEAFF
DNA: TGCAGCGTTGTGTCTGTGAACACTGAAGCTTTCTTC

V: TRBV20-1
length: 14
J: TRBJ1-6
size: many
D: -
CDR3: CSASRHNNNSPLHF
DNA: TGCAGTGCTAGCAGACACAACAATAATTCACCCCTCCACTTT

V: TRBV5-6
length: 16
J: TRBJ2-7
size: few
D: -
CDR3: CASSQNTGKNPHEQYF
DNA: TGTGCCAGCAGCCAAAACACCGGGAAAAACCCCCACGAGCAGTACTTC

V: TRBV5-4
length: 17
J: TRBJ2-5
size: -
D: -
CDR3: CASSLEGRGANQETQYF
DNA: TGTGCCAGCAGCTTGGAGGGGCGGGGAGCAAACCAAGAGACCCAGTACTTC

V: TRBV7-2
length: 13
J: TRBJ2-5
size: many
D: TRBD2
CDR3: CASRYSGKETQYF
DNA: TGTGCCAGCAGATATAGCGGGAAAGAGACCCAGTACTTC

V: TRBV29-1
length: 11
J: TRBJ1-2
size: -
D: TRBD1
CDR3: CSFRTGGGYTF
DNA: TGCAGCTTTAGGACAGGGGGGGGCTACACCTTC

V: TRBV2
length: 14
J: TRBJ2-7
size: -
D: -
CDR3: CASSEEGTGREQYF
DNA: TGTGCCAGCAGTGAGGAAGGGACCGGGCGGGAGCAGTACTTC

V: TRBV7-8
length: 15
J: TRBJ1-2
size: -
D: TRBD1
CDR3: CASSTTGGVYHGYTF
DNA: TGTGCCAGCAGCACAACAGGGGGCGTCTATCATGGCTACACCTTC

V: TRBV2
length: 13
J: TRBJ1-2
size: many
D: TRBD1
CDR3: CASRTGTGGGYTF
DNA: TGTGCCAGCAGAACCGGGACAGGGGGCGGCTACACCTTC

V: TRBV7-9
length: 18
J: TRBJ1-6
size: few
D: TRBD1
CDR3: CASSQAGPGTGTNSPLHF
DNA: TGTGCCAGCAGCCAAGCGGGGCCTGGGACAGGGACGAATTCACCCCTCCACTTT

V: TRBV10-3
length: 17
J: TRBJ1-2
size: few
D: TRBD1
CDR3: CASRTGFLGQGIYGYTF
DNA: TGTGCCAGCAGGACAGGATTTTTGGGACAGGGAATATATGGCTACACCTTC

V: TRBV2
length: 16
J: TRBJ2-6
size: few
D: TRBD1
CDR3: CASSVDRGRGANVLTF
DNA: TGTGCCAGCAGTGTGGACAGGGGGAGAGGGGCCAACGTCCTGACTTTC

V: TRBV18
length: 14
J: TRBJ1-2
size: few
D: TRBD1
CDR3: CASRPTGTGSGYTF
DNA: TGTGCCAGCCGTCCCACCGGGACAGGGAGTGGCTACACCTTC

V: TRBV2
length: 15
J: TRBJ2-7
size: -
D: -
CDR3: CASSEMVGAMHEQYF
DNA: TGTGCCAGCAGTGAAATGGTAGGGGCTATGCACGAGCAGTACTTC